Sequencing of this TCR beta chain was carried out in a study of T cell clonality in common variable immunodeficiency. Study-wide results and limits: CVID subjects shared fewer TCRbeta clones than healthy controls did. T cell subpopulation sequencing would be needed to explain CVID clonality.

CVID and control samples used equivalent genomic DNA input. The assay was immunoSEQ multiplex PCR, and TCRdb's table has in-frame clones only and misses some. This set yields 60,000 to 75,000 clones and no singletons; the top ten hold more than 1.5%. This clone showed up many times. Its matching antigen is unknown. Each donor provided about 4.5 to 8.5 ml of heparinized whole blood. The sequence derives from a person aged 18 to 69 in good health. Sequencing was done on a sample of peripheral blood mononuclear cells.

CDR3 amino acids: CASSPQGGKNIQYF. The CDR3 DNA, read in part, is TGCGCCAGCAGCCCCCAGGGTGGCAAAAACATT. This chain connects TRBV5-1 to TRBJ2-4; D is possibly TRBD1 (5 bases). Read coverage stops 3 residues before the CDR3 terminus; the germline J gene supplies the remainder. The CDR3 has 14 residues. Trimming cost V 4 bases and J 3 bases, with 11 bases left between them. CDR1 SGHRS and CDR2 YFSETQ come from the germline V gene. Supplemented by reference TRBV5-1 and TRBJ2-4, the full variable domain reads KAGVTQTPRYLIKTRGQQVTLSCSPISGHRSVSWYQQTPGQGLQFLFEYFSETQRNKGNFPGRFSGRQFSNSRSEMNVSTLELGDSALYLCASSPQGGKNIQYFGAGTRLSVL.